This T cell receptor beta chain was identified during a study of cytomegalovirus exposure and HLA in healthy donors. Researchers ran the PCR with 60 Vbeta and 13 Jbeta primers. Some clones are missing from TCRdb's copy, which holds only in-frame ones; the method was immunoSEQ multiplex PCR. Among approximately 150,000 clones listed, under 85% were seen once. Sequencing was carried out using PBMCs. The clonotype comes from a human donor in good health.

The CDR3 loop is CASSDGRGGGQPQHF. The CDR3 nucleotides are TGTGCCAGCAGTGACGGCAGGGGAGGGGGACAGCCCCAGCATTTT. This chain joins TRBV25-1 and TRBJ1-5; D might be TRBD1 (6 bases). The CDR3 is made up of 15 amino acids. V lost 3 bases and J 7 bases, leaving 16 bases between the germline ends. The V gene's germline CDR1 is MGHDK and CDR2 SYGVNS.